The rows below give T cell receptor beta chains drawn from one sample of a study of blood T cells in healthy people across ages. TCRdb redid the calling of the 5' RACE reads with MiXCR, one entry per CDR3 protein. The sample lists approximately 820,000 distinct CDR3 sequences, around two fifths occurring once. Sequenced sample: blood. The source of these receptors is a man aged 55 to 70 in good health. CDR3s leave out the opening cysteine and the closing phenylalanine or tryptophan. The size of a clone is reported for some rows only, either as once, few or many, or as a class for expanded clones.

V gene	J gene	clone size	CDR3 protein
TRBV14	TRBJ2-2	few	ASSQGRLHTGELF
TRBV7-3	TRBJ2-1	few	ASSSLLAGGDEQF
TRBV7-6	TRBJ2-5	-	ASSARTDNEQY
TRBV20-1	TRBJ2-3	-	SARAPYRTQQTDTQY
TRBV2	TRBJ2-2	-	ASSELRGTGELF
TRBV6-2/TRBV6-3	TRBJ1-1	-	ASSYVGKGSEAF
TRBV20-1	TRBJ2-4	few	SARPLQGNIQY
TRBV7-2	TRBJ2-3	-	ASHIGGSGTDTQY
TRBV12-3/TRBV12-4	TRBJ1-2	-	ASSFLERRDRDSGYT
TRBV20-1	TRBJ2-5	few	SAANWGGETQY
TRBV9	TRBJ2-7	few	ASSGRDSFYEQY
TRBV27	TRBJ1-5	-	ASSGTGSGQPRH
TRBV7-2	TRBJ2-4	few	ASSLEAGYSNEQY
TRBV3-1	TRBJ2-6	-	AGMLKCSGANVLT
TRBV2	TRBJ1-1	-	ASSDNRGPRHTEAF
TRBV6-2/TRBV6-3	TRBJ1-1	-	ASSRGQYTEAF
TRBV30	TRBJ1-2	few	AWSYSGAGGYT
TRBV4-3	TRBJ1-4	-	ASSPGITNEKLF
TRBV27	TRBJ2-7	few	ASSLRGHSVVGTGGSYEQY
TRBV7-2	-	few	ASSSEGYPGLAGQETQY
TRBV9	TRBJ1-4	-	ASSEGGVNEKLF
TRBV11-2	-	-	ASSLARGNSEQY
TRBV5-1	TRBJ1-4	-	ASTRDSTNEKLF
TRBV7-2	TRBJ2-5	-	ASRLGTEETQY
TRBV9	TRBJ2-5	few	ASSAGDSYKITQY
TRBV20-1	TRBJ2-7	few	SARNPSYEQY
TRBV4-3	TRBJ2-7	-	ASRPERVGSYEQY
TRBV30	TRBJ2-5	few	AWRGWGGMGETQY
TRBV20-1	TRBJ1-1	-	SAQPQKTDTEAF
TRBV20-1	TRBJ2-1	-	SARRLDNEQF
TRBV7-2	TRBJ1-4	-	ASSQRAGEKLF
TRBV6-5	TRBJ1-2	-	ASRVNGGYT
TRBV28	TRBJ2-3	-	ASSYRGQDTQY
TRBV7-7	TRBJ2-1	-	ASSLGRKHEQF
TRBV7-9	TRBJ2-1	few	ASSLLAGGPGDEQF
TRBV6-6	TRBJ1-5	-	ASSGTGENQPQH
TRBV10-3	TRBJ2-3	-	AMSRISTDTQY
TRBV4-3	TRBJ1-2	-	ASSQDRVRAILNYGYT
TRBV20-1	TRBJ2-7	-	SARAGGTYEQY
TRBV20-1	TRBJ2-2	few	SARRQGANTGELF
TRBV7-8	TRBJ2-5	few	ASSPSRGETQY
TRBV5-5	TRBJ1-1	-	ASSPARRNTEAF
TRBV12-3/TRBV12-4	TRBJ2-7	few	ATSLEGQGREQY
TRBV4-3	TRBJ2-4	-	ASSQGQGMAKNIQY
TRBV10-3	TRBJ2-3	-	AISEASGGRDTQY
TRBV15	TRBJ2-3	-	ATSRVGGPSTDTQY
TRBV6-5	TRBJ1-4	-	ASSYSPFENEKLF
TRBV11-1	TRBJ2-3	-	ASSLAQTQY
TRBV29-1	TRBJ1-2	few	SVEGTGNYGYT
TRBV20-1	TRBJ2-3	-	SARTGPGDTQY
TRBV6-2/TRBV6-3	TRBJ1-2	once	ASSHIPERYGYT
TRBV5-6	TRBJ1-4	-	ASSSSGGEEKLF
TRBV7-2	TRBJ2-7	few	ASSLAGPGQGAHEQY
TRBV7-2	TRBJ2-3	few	ASSLGGARSDTQY
TRBV11-2	TRBJ2-2	-	ASSLERANTGELF